This T cell receptor (beta chain) was sequenced for a study of blood T cell repertoires in COVID-19. The study recruited people aged about 18 to 89 years across about 25 US areas. Participants reported their clinical history, and cohort assignment relied on those reports. In Cohort 3, a recovered donor had either two negative PCRs, clearance, or symptom resolution. Some clones are missing from TCRdb's copy, which holds only in-frame ones; the method was immunoSEQ multiplex PCR. The repertoire includes 150,000 or so clones, approximately 77% of them detected once, and approximately 18% sits in the top ten. This clonotype originated in a man between 60 and 70 years old who had recovered from COVID-19. What was sequenced was PBMCs or T cells enriched from blood (not recorded which).

CDR3 DNA sequence: TGTGCCAGCAGCCAAGACAGGGGGCCTACAGATACGCAGTATTTT. Protein product: CASSQDRGPTDTQYF. This chain connects TRBV3-1 (or the pseudogene TRBV3-2) to TRBJ2-3; 8 nucleotides agree with TRBD1. Germline V gene lookup returns CDR1 LGHDT and CDR2 YNNKEL (reference sequence). The CDR3 runs 15 residues. V lost 0 bases to trimming and J lost 3 bases; unmatched junction nucleotides: 2.